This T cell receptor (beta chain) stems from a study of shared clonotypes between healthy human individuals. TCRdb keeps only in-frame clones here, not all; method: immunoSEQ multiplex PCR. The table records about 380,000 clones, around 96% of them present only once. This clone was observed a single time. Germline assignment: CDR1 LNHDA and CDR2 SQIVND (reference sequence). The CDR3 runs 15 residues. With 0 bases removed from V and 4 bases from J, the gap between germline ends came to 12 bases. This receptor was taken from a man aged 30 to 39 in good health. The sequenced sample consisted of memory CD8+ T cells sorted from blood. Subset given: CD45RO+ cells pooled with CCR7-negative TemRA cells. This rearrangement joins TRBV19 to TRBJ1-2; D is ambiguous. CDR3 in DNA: TGTGCCAGTAGTATAGATCGCAGGCCATCCTATGGCTACACCTTC. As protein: CASSIDRRPSYGYTF.